The 2 T cell receptor beta chains given below trace back to one sample, sequenced in a study of cytomegalovirus exposure and HLA in healthy donors. Both 60 Vbeta primers and 13 Jbeta primers went into the PCR. Only in-frame clones appear in the TCRdb table, and some are missing; sequencing was by immunoSEQ multiplex PCR. The table records some 180,000 clones, more than 65% of them present only once. The specimen sequenced was PBMCs. The source of these receptors is a woman in her 30s in good health and CMV-seropositive.

CDR3 sequence reads: CASTRRVNEKLFF. In nucleotides, the CDR3 is TGTGCCAGCACCCGCAGGGTTAATGAAAAACTGTTTTTT. This chain joins TRBV25-1 and TRBJ1-4; D is perhaps TRBD1 (5 bases). The ends were cut back, 7 bases at V and 4 bases at J, with 10 bases in the middle. Germline values: CDR1 MGHDK, CDR2 SYGVNS. CDR3 size: 13 residues.

This rearrangement joins TRBV6-6 to TRBJ1-3; D uncertain. Germline CDR1 MNHNY, CDR2 SVGAGI (reference sequence). This CDR3 spans 15 amino acids. The V end lost 7 bases, the J end lost 0 bases, and 13 bases lay between the germline ends. The CDR3 coding sequence is TGTGCCAGCACCGACCGACGGAGCTCTGGAAACACCATATATTTT. This codes for CASTDRRSSGNTIYF.